The following is a TCR beta chain sequence with its context. The data are from a study of blood T cell repertoires in COVID-19. Per germline, CDR1 LNHDA and CDR2 SQIVND (reference sequence). The CDR3 is 14 residues long. The V and J ends lost 5 bases and 5 bases, in that order; junction bases with no gene match: 6. Study members were between about 18 and 95 years old and lived in 25 or so US regions. Participants reported their clinical history, and cohort assignment relied on those reports. Original processing notes: Amplified reference gene primers provided the basis for estimating nucleated cell counts. Using immunoSEQ multiplex PCR, the repertoire was profiled, and TCRdb retains in-frame clones only, with some absent. V, J and clone size derive from that table, while D and trimming were established from the DNA sequence. The data show some 300,000 clones, roughly 91% seen once.

The V gene is TRBV19, the J gene TRBJ2-7; 10 bases map to TRBD1. Sequenced material: PBMCs or T cells enriched from blood (not recorded which). The TCR originated in a woman aged 45-59 years who had been exposed to COVID-19. The CDR3 region has the DNA TGTGCCAGTAGTGTCCGGGACAGGGGCAACGAGCAGTACTTC. It specifies CASSVRDRGNEQYF.